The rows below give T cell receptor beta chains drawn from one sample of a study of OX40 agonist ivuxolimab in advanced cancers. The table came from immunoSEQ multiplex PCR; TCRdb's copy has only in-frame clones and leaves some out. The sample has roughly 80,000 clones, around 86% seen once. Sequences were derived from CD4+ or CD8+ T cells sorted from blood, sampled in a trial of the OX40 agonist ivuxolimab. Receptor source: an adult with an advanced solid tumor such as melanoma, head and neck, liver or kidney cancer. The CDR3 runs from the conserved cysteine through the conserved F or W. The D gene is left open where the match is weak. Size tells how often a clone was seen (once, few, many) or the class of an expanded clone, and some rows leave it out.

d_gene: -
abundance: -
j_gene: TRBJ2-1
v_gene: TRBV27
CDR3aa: CASSLKSPLEDEQFF
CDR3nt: TGTGCCAGCAGTTTGAAAAGCCCCCTTGAGGATGAGCAGTTCTTC

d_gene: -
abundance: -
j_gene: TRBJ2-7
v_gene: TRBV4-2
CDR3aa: CASSQLGGSYEQYF
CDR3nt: TGTGCCAGCAGCCAACTTGGGGGCTCCTACGAGCAGTACTTC

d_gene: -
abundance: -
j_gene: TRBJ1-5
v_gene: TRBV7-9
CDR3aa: CASSFGTSNQPQHF
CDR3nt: TGTGCCAGCAGCTTCGGGACTAGCAATCAGCCCCAGCATTTT

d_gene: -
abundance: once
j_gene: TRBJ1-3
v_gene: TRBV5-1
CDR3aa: CASSRDGNTIYF
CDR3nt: TGCGCCAGCAGCAGGGACGGAAACACCATATATTTT

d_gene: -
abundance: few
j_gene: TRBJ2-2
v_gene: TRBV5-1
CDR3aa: CASSFQAGDTGELFF
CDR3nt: TGCGCCAGCAGCTTCCAGGCAGGTGACACCGGGGAGCTGTTTTTT

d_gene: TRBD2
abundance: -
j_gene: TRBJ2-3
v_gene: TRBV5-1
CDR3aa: CASSSASLAGGKASDTQYF
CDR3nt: TGCGCCAGCAGCTCCGCGAGTCTAGCGGGAGGAAAGGCTTCAGATACGCAGTATTTT

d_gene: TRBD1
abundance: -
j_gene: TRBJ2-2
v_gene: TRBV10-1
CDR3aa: CASSSSGQGKSGELFF
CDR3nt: TGCGCCAGCAGTTCTTCCGGACAGGGGAAAAGCGGGGAGCTGTTTTTT

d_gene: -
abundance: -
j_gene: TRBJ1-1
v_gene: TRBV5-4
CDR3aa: CASSWPHGDLNTEAFF
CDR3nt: TGTGCCAGCAGCTGGCCCCATGGCGATTTGAACACTGAAGCTTTCTTT

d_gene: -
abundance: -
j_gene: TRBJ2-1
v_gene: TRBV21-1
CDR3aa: CASSKEGVPGAPHEQFF
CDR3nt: TGTGCCAGCAGCAAAGAGGGGGTCCCGGGAGCGCCTCATGAGCAGTTCTTC

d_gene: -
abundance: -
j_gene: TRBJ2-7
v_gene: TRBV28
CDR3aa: CASSLEGLGREQYF
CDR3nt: TGTGCCAGCAGTTTGGAGGGACTGGGGAGAGAGCAGTACTTC

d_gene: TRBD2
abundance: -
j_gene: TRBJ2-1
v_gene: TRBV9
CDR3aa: CASSFIAGGPNEQFF
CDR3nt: TGTGCCAGCAGCTTTATAGCGGGGGGGCCCAATGAGCAGTTCTTC

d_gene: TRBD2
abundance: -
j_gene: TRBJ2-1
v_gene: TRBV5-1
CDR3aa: CASGPFGGGYEQFF
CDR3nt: TGCGCCAGCGGTCCTTTCGGGGGAGGGTATGAGCAGTTCTTC

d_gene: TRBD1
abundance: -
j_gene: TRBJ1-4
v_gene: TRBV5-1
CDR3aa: CASSLASRTGKGEKLFF
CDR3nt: TGCGCCAGCAGCTTGGCCTCTAGGACAGGGAAGGGAGAAAAACTGTTTTTT

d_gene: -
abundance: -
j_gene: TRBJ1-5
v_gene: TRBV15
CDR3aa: CATSRVKGNQPQHF
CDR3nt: TGTGCCACCAGCAGGGTAAAGGGCAATCAGCCCCAGCATTTT

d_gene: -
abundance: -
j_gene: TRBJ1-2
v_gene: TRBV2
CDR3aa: CASSGEGLHGYTF
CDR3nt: TGTGCCAGCAGTGGAGAGGGATTACATGGCTACACCTTC

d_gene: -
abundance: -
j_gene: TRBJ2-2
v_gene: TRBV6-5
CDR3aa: CASSYYQTNTGELFF
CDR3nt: TGTGCCAGCAGTTACTACCAGACGAACACCGGGGAGCTGTTTTTT

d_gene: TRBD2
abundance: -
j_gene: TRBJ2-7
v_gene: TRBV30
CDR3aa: CAWMDWAGGYEQYF
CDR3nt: TGTGCCTGGATGGACTGGGCGGGAGGCTACGAGCAGTACTTC

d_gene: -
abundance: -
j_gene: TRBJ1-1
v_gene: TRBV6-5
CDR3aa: CASSYQAGSNTEAFF
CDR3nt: TGTGCCAGCAGTTACCAGGCAGGCTCAAACACTGAAGCTTTCTTT

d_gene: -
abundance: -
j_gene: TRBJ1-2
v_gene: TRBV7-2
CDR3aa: CASSLVIGKEYGYTF
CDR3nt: TGTGCCAGCAGCTTAGTAATCGGGAAAGAATATGGCTACACCTTC

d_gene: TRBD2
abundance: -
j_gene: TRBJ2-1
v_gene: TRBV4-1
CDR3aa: CASSQETSGSWNEQFF
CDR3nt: TGCGCCAGCAGCCAAGAAACTAGCGGGAGTTGGAATGAGCAGTTCTTC

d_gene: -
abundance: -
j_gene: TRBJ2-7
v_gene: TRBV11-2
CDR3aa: CASSLGGGPAYEQYF
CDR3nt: TGTGCCAGCAGCTTAGGGGGGGGGCCCGCCTACGAGCAGTACTTC

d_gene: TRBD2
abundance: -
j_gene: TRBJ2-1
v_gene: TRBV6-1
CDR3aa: CASRGAGGPYNEQFF
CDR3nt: TGTGCCAGCAGGGGGGCGGGAGGGCCATACAATGAGCAGTTCTTC

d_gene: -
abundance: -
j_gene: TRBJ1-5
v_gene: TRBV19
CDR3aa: CASSMGDRSNQPQHF
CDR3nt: TGTGCCAGTAGTATGGGTGACAGGTCCAATCAGCCCCAGCATTTT

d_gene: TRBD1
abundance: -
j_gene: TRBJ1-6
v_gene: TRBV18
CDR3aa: CASSPQQGAESPLHF
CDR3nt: TGTGCCAGCTCACCACAGCAGGGGGCGGAATCACCCCTCCACTTT

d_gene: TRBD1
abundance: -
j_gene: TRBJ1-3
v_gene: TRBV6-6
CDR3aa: CASSYSEQGVGNTIYF
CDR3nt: TGTGCCAGCAGTTACTCCGAACAGGGGGTTGGAAACACCATATATTTT

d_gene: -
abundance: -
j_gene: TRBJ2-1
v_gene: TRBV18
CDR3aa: CASSPRGPPYNEQFF
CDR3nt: TGTGCCAGCTCACCACGGGGGCCTCCCTACAATGAGCAGTTCTTC

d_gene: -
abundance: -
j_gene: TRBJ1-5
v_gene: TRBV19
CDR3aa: CASSGGIVQPQHF
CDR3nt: TGTGCCAGTAGTGGAGGGATCGTTCAGCCCCAGCATTTT

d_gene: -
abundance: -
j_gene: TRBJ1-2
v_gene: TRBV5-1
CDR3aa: CASSPAAGLDYGYTF
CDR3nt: TGCGCCAGCAGCCCGGCGGCGGGTTTGGACTATGGCTACACCTTC

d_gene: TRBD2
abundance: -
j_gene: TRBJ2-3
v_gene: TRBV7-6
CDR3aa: CASSLVGGGISTDTQYF
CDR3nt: TGTGCCAGCAGCTTAGTTGGGGGAGGGATCAGCACAGATACGCAGTATTTT

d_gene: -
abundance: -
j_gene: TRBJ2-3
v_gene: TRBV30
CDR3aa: CAWSRGATDTQYF
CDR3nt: TGTGCCTGGAGTAGGGGGGCCACAGATACGCAGTATTTT

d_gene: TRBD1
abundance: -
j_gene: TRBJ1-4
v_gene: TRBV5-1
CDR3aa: CASSNQGAGEKLFF
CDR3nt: TGCGCCAGCAGCAACCAGGGGGCTGGGGAAAAACTGTTTTTT

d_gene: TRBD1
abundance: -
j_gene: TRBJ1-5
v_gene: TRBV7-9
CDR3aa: CASSLGTGDRGNQPQHF
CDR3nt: TGTGCCAGCAGCCTTGGGACAGGGGATAGAGGCAATCAGCCCCAGCATTTT

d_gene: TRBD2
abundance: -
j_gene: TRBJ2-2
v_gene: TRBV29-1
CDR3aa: CSVVSSGNTGELFF
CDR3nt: TGCAGCGTTGTGTCTAGCGGGAACACCGGGGAGCTGTTTTTT

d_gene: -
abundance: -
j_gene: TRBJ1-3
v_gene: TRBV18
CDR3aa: CASSQSTGNTIYF
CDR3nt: TGTGCCAGCTCACAGAGTACTGGAAACACCATATATTTT

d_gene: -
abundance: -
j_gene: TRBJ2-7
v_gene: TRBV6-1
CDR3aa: CASSEFGAGGGYEQYF
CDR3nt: TGTGCCAGCAGTGAATTTGGGGCAGGGGGAGGGTACGAGCAGTACTTC

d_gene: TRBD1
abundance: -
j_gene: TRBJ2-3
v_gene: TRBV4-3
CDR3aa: CASSQDRAGGAGTDTQYF
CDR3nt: TGCGCCAGCAGCCAAGATAGGGCAGGGGGCGCAGGTACAGATACGCAGTATTTT

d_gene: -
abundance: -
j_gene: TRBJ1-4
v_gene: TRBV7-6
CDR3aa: CASSLQPSGSAKLFF
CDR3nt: TGTGCCAGCAGCTTACAACCAAGTGGTTCCGCAAAACTGTTTTTT

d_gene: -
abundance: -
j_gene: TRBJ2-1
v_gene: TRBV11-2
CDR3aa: CASSQGRLGGNEQFF
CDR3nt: TGTGCCAGCAGCCAGGGGAGACTAGGAGGAAATGAGCAGTTCTTC

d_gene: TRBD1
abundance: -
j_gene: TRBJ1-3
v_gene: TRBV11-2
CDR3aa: CASSLDRGNTIYF
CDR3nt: TGTGCCAGCAGCTTGGACAGGGGGAACACCATATATTTT

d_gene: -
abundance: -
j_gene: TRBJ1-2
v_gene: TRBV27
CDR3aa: CASSYRGGHGYTF
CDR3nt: TGTGCCAGCAGTTATCGCGGGGGGCACGGCTACACCTTC

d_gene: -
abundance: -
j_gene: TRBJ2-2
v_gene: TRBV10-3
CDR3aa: CAMGVLSNTGELFF
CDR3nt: TGTGCCATGGGGGTTCTGAGCAACACCGGGGAGCTGTTTTTT

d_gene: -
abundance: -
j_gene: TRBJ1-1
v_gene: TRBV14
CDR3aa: CASSHRTANTEAFF
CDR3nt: TGTGCCAGCAGCCATAGGACAGCGAACACTGAAGCTTTCTTT

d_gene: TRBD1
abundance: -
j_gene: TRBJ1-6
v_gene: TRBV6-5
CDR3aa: CASSYSRQGLGSPLHF
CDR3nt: TGTGCCAGCAGTTACTCCCGACAGGGATTAGGGTCACCCCTCCACTTT

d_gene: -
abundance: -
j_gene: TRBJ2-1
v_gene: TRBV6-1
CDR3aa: CASSEVVVHNEQFF
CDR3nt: TGTGCCAGCAGTGAAGTCGTGGTTCACAATGAGCAGTTCTTC

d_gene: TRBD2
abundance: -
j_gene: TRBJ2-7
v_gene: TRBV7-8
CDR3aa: CASSLTGGKTYEQYF
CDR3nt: TGTGCCAGCAGCTTAACGGGAGGGAAAACCTACGAGCAGTACTTC

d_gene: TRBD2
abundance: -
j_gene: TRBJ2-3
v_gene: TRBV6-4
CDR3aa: CASSDSSGGATDTQYF
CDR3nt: TGTGCCAGCAGTGACTCTAGCGGGGGGGCCACAGATACGCAGTATTTT

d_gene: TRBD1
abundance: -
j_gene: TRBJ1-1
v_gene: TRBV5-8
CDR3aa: CASSFLGTGGEAFF
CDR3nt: TGTGCCAGCAGCTTTTTAGGGACAGGTGGAGAAGCTTTCTTT